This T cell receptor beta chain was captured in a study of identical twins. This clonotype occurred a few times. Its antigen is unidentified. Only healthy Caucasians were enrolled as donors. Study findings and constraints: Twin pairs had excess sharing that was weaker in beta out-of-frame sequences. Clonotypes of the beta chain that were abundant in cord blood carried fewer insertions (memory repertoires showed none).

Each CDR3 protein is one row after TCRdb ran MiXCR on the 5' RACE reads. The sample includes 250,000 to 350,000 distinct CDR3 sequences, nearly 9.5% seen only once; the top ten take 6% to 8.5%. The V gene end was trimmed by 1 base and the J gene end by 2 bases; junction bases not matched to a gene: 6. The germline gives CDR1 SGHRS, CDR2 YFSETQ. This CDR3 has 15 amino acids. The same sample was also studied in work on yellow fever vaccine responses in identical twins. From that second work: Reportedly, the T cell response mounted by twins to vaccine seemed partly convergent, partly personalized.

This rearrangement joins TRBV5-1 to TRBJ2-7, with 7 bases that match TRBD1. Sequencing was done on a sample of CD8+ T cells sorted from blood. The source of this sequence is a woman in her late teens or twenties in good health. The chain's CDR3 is CASSLTTGSAYEQYF. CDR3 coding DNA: TGCGCCAGCAGCTTGACGACAGGGAGCGCCTACGAGCAGTACTTC.